The 17 T cell receptor beta chains listed next were all sequenced from one sample in a study of cytomegalovirus exposure and HLA in healthy donors. Amplification used 60 Vbeta primers and 13 Jbeta primers. The protocol was immunoSEQ multiplex PCR, while the TCRdb copy is restricted to in-frame clones and leaves out a portion. Of 130,000 to 150,000 clones listed, around 78% are singletons. Sequenced sample: PBMCs. These receptors were collected from a woman aged 18-30 years in good health and CMV-seropositive.

The rearrangement links TRBV4-1 to TRBJ2-3; weak D call: TRBD1 (6 bases). The ends were cut back, 6 bases at V and 4 bases at J, with 14 bases in the middle. The CDR3 runs to 14 residues. CDR1 MGHRA and CDR2 YSYEKL come from the germline V gene. The CDR3 coding sequence is TGCGCCAGCAGTGCGAACAGGGTCCCAGATACGCAGTATTTT. Its protein product is CASSANRVPDTQYF.

This clone was counted only a few times. V is TRBV18 and J is TRBJ2-3; TRBD2 agrees at 12 bases. This CDR3 contains 15 residues. Per germline, CDR1 KGHSH and CDR2 LQKENI. The J segment lost 4 bases and the V segment lost 6 bases, leaving 5 bases of the junction unmatched. DNA for the CDR3: TGTGCCAGCTCTCCGACTAGCGGGGGTTCAGATACGCAGTATTTT. Translation gives CASSPTSGGSDTQYF. The complete variable domain, with remaining parts taken from reference TRBV18 and TRBJ2-3, reads NAGVMQNPRHLVRRRGQEARLRCSPMKGHSHVYWYRQLPEEGLKFMVYLQKENIIDESGMPKERFSAEFPKEGPSILRIQQVVRGDSAAYFCASSPTSGGSDTQYFGPGTRLTVL.

This clone has just a few counts. The chain recombines TRBV11-2 with TRBJ2-1; the D is unclear. The germline V gene has CDR1 SGHAT and CDR2 FQNNGV. The germline V and J ends were trimmed by 3 bases and 9 bases, with 12 bases remaining between them. The CDR3 is 13 amino acids. This chain's CDR3 is CASSLHFGGEQFF. CDR3 nucleotides: TGTGCCAGCAGCTTGCACTTTGGTGGTGAGCAGTTCTTC.

The chain carries TRBV6-6 and TRBJ1-5, with D unclear. V shed 2 bases and J shed 4 bases, with 12 bases lying between them. Germline V gene data show CDR1 as MNHNY and CDR2 as SVGAGI (reference sequence). The CDR3 is 15 residues long. DNA of the CDR3: TGTGCCAGCAGTTACATTTTGACATTTAATCAGCCCCAGCATTTT. Residues: CASSYILTFNQPQHF.

The J gene is TRBJ1-2, the V gene TRBV19, with 7 nucleotides matching TRBD1. Germline values: CDR1 LNHDA, CDR2 SQIVND (reference sequence). The CDR3 length is 11 residues. The V gene end was trimmed by 8 bases and the J gene end by 6 bases; junction bases not matched to a gene: 3. In nucleotides, the CDR3 is TGTGCCAGTCGGGACAGAGATGGCTACACCTTC. Residues: CASRDRDGYTF.

The chain combines TRBV4-3 with TRBJ2-2; the D gene is possibly TRBD2 (6 bases). The CDR3 spans 16 residues. Trimming shortened V by 1 base and J by 5 bases, and 14 bases separated the two germline ends. Looked up from germline, CDR1 is LGHNA and CDR2 is YSLEER. Here the CDR3 reads CASSQGWGVPTGELFF. The CDR3 DNA is TGCGCCAGCAGCCAAGGGTGGGGGGTGCCTACCGGGGAGCTGTTTTTT.

This clone came up once. The chain links TRBV15 to TRBJ1-5; a weak D match, TRBD1 (6 bases). V was clipped by 0 bases and J by 7 bases, with 10 bases between them. CDR1 is LNHNV and CDR2 is YYDKDF in the germline V gene (reference sequence). CDR3 length: 14 residues. DNA of the CDR3: TGTGCCACCAGCAGAGAGGTCGACAGGCAGCCCCAGCATTTT. Residues: CATSREVDRQPQHF. Together with reference TRBV15 and TRBJ1-5, the CDR3 gives the full variable domain: DAMVIQNPRYQVTQFGKPVTLSCSQTLNHNVMYWYQQKSSQAPKLLFHYYDKDFNNEADTPDNFQSRRPNTSFCFLDIRSPGLGDTAMYLCATSREVDRQPQHFGDGTRLSIL.

Only a few counts were recorded for this clone. The V and J genes are TRBV5-1 and TRBJ1-4, with 9 bases that match TRBD1. CDR1 and CDR2 from the germline V gene are SGHRS and YFSETQ. The V and J ends lost 4 bases and 7 bases, in that order; junction bases with no gene match: 8. This CDR3 has 15 residues. This CDR3 is CASSLGQGLVEKLFF. The DNA for the CDR3 is TGCGCCAGCAGCCTGGGACAGGGACTTGTTGAAAAACTGTTTTTT.

This clone was picked up a small number of times. The V call is TRBV27, the J call TRBJ1-6; TRBD1 is a possible D gene (5 bases). The germline V gene has CDR1 MNHEY and CDR2 SMNVEV (reference sequence). The CDR3 totals 14 residues. V gave up 3 bases and J gave up 8 bases, with 11 bases separating them. The CDR3 sequence: CASSFPDRDSPLHF. CDR3 coding DNA: TGTGCCAGCAGTTTCCCCGACAGAGATTCACCCCTCCACTTT.

This sequence joins TRBV27 and TRBJ2-5; 7 positions agree with TRBD2. CDR1 MNHEY and CDR2 SMNVEV come from the germline V gene (reference sequence). V trimming: 4 bases; J trimming: 5 bases; junction bases outside the gene matches: 16. This CDR3 region has 17 residues. The CDR3 region has the DNA TGTGCCAGCAGTTCGCTACATCTAGCGGACCACAGGGAGACCCAGTACTTC. It encodes CASSSLHLADHRETQYF.

The chain has TRBV4-1 and TRBJ2-3; 10 nucleotides agree with TRBD1. The CDR3 totals 17 residues. Looked up from germline, CDR1 is MGHRA and CDR2 is YSYEKL. J lost 3 bases, V lost 6 bases, and 12 bases had no gene match. The chain's CDR3 is CASRHITGTGETDTQYF. CDR3 sequence (DNA): TGCGCCAGCAGGCATATAACCGGGACAGGGGAGACAGATACGCAGTATTTT.

The chain employs TRBV5-1 and TRBJ2-3, with 14 bases aligning to TRBD2. Unmatched junction bases numbered 3, after V lost 4 bases and J lost 2 bases. Germline assignment: CDR1 SGHRS and CDR2 YFSETQ. The CDR3 runs to 16 residues. The CDR3 is CASSRLAGGNTDTQYF. The DNA of the CDR3 is TGCGCCAGCAGCAGACTAGCGGGGGGGAACACAGATACGCAGTATTTT.

The J gene is TRBJ1-2, the V gene TRBV19, with D perhaps TRBD1 (5 bases). The CDR3 has 16 amino acids. V was cut by 5 bases and J by 0 bases, with 16 bases left in between. Looked up from germline, CDR1 is LNHDA and CDR2 is SQIVND (reference sequence). CDR3 nucleotide sequence: TGTGCCAGTAGTCGGCCCGGGACTCCCACTAACTATGGCTACACCTTC. Translating it yields CASSRPGTPTNYGYTF.

The V and J genes are TRBV18 and TRBJ2-7; a weak D match, TRBD2 (5 bases). This CDR3 region has 13 residues. Germline CDR1 reads KGHSH; CDR2 reads LQKENI. V lost 3 bases, J lost 8 bases, and 14 bases lay in between. CDR3 nucleotide sequence: TGTGCCAGCTCACCGACCGGAGGTGGGAAGCAGTACTTC. It translates to CASSPTGGGKQYF.

This clone was seen only once. The rearrangement links TRBV19 to TRBJ1-6, with D hard to call. Germline CDR1 is LNHDA and CDR2 is SQIVND (reference sequence). The CDR3 loop spans 14 amino acids. V was shortened by 7 bases and J by 0 bases, with 7 bases between the two germline ends. In DNA, the CDR3 is TGTGCCAGTACCCACAGCTCCTATAATTCACCCCTCCACTTT. Translated, it gives CASTHSSYNSPLHF.

V gene TRBV19 combines with J gene TRBJ1-5; TRBD1 matches 7 bases. Germline values: CDR1 LNHDA, CDR2 SQIVND (reference sequence). The CDR3 contains 17 residues. V shed 3 bases, J shed 4 bases, and the junction held 12 bases outside the gene matches. The CDR3 protein is CASSIPTGQVRNQPQHF. The CDR3 region has the DNA TGTGCCAGTAGTATCCCCACCGGACAGGTGAGGAATCAGCCCCAGCATTTT.

The chain is built from TRBV9 and TRBJ2-7, with D perhaps TRBD1 (5 bases). The CDR3 has 14 residues. The germline V and J ends were trimmed by 0 bases and 6 bases, with 13 bases remaining between them. Germline CDR1 SGDLS, CDR2 YYNGEE. The CDR3 reads CASSVGIGATEQYF. The CDR3 DNA reads as TGTGCCAGCAGCGTAGGTATAGGGGCAACCGAGCAGTACTTC.